Sequencing of this T cell receptor (beta chain) was carried out in a study of early T cells in non-severe SARS-CoV-2 infection. Looking at the study overall: Sequencing of bulk RNA from unsorted whole blood was done, without chain pairing.

This clonotype turned up a few times. The antigen is undetermined. The study, taken as a whole, reports: The study's VDJdb matching favored anti-spike CD8 responses and missed private and CD4 specificities.

cDNA molecules, individually, were tagged with unique molecular identifiers. TCRdb fed the 5' RACE reads into MiXCR, producing one record per CDR3 protein. The table includes 75,000 to 100,000 distinct CDR3 sequences, around a sixth detected once. CDR1 is LGHNA and CDR2 is YNFKEQ in the germline V gene. V was shortened by 4 bases and J by 6 bases, with 21 bases between the two germline ends. This CDR3 has 16 residues. The TCR comes from an adult who was a healthcare worker with PCR-confirmed SARS-CoV-2 infection or an uninfected control (not recorded which). The chain joins TRBV4-2 to TRBJ1-2, with D uncertain. Input material: whole blood. CDR3 residues: CASSPSGSTDVDGYTF. The CDR3 DNA sequence: TGTGCCAGCAGCCCTTCAGGAAGTACAGACGTAGATGGCTACACCTTC.